Shown below are 21 T cell receptor beta chains from a single sample sequenced in a study of cytomegalovirus exposure and HLA in healthy donors. Assay: immunoSEQ multiplex PCR; the TCRdb copy retains only in-frame clones and omits some. The table shows 300,000 to 450,000 clones, with roughly 85% occurring only once. Sequencing was carried out using PBMCs. The receptors were sampled from a woman aged 18-30 years in good health and CMV-seronegative.

The V call is TRBV9, the J call TRBJ2-7; TRBD1 is a possible D gene (6 bases). With 4 bases removed from V and 3 bases from J, the gap between germline ends came to 14 bases. The germline gives CDR1 SGDLS, CDR2 YYNGEE. This CDR3 comprises 14 residues. CDR3 sequence: CASSRTQGRYEQYF. Written as DNA, the CDR3 is TGTGCCAGCAGCCGAACCCAGGGGCGCTACGAGCAGTACTTC.

The gene calls are TRBV29-1 and TRBJ2-2; 7 nucleotides agree with TRBD2. Germline CDR1 reads SQVTM; CDR2 reads ANQGSEA. The trim removed 0 bases at V and 0 bases at J, leaving 1 base unmatched. The CDR3 is 15 amino acids. The CDR3 loop is CSVEEGGANTGELFF. The CDR3 DNA is TGCAGCGTTGAAGAGGGGGGGGCGAACACCGGGGAGCTGTTTTTT.

The V call is TRBV2, the J call TRBJ1-2, with no clear D. Germline V CDR1 and CDR2: SNHLY, FYNNEI. This CDR3 spans 15 amino acids. Trimming pared 2 bases from V and 2 bases from J, leaving 12 bases between. CDR3 in amino acids: CASSEFPTVNYGYTF. CDR3 coding DNA: TGTGCCAGCAGTGAATTCCCTACAGTGAACTATGGCTACACCTTC.

In this sample, this clone turned up a few times. The V and J genes are TRBV30 and TRBJ1-5; tentatively, D is TRBD1 (5 bases). Trimming removed 0 bases at V and 4 bases at J, with 7 bases between. The CDR3 length is 13 residues. Germline-derived CDR1 and CDR2 are GTSNPN and SVGIG (reference sequence). DNA for the CDR3: TGTGCCTGGAGTGTACGGGGGAATCAGCCCCAGCATTTT. This gives the protein CAWSVRGNQPQHF.

The J gene is TRBJ2-3, the V gene TRBV7-6, with D perhaps TRBD1 (6 bases). Germline V CDR1 and CDR2: SGHVS, FNYEAQ. CDR3 length: 17 residues. Trimming removed 0 bases from V and 2 bases from J, with 15 bases in between. CDR3 loop: CASSLADRDMDTDTQYF. CDR3 bases: TGTGCCAGCAGCTTAGCGGACCGGGACATGGACACAGATACGCAGTATTTT.

V usage is TRBV15 and J usage is TRBJ2-2; tentatively, D is TRBD1 (6 bases). The CDR3 sequence is 16 residues long. Between the trimmed V and J ends, which lost 2 bases and 2 bases, there was a span of 12 bases. Germline values: CDR1 LNHNV, CDR2 YYDKDF (reference sequence). CDR3 bases: TGTGCCACCAGCAGACTATCCGGGACAAACACCGGGGAGCTGTTTTTT. Translated, it gives CATSRLSGTNTGELFF.

In its sample, this clone was seen a few times. The CDR3, as DNA: TGTGCCAGTAGTCAGTGGGGAGGCAATCAGCCCCAGCATTTT. Amino acids: CASSQWGGNQPQHF. The V call is TRBV19, the J call TRBJ1-5; D gene uncertain. Trimming took off 5 bases at V and 2 bases at J, with 10 bases between the two ends. The germline V gene encodes CDR1 LNHDA and CDR2 SQIVND (reference sequence). The CDR3 runs 14 residues.

V gene TRBV5-4 combines with J gene TRBJ2-1; TRBD2 matches at 8 bases. The germline CDR1 and CDR2 sequences are SGHNT and YYREEE (reference sequence). This CDR3 has 16 residues. V gave up 1 base and J gave up 2 bases; unmatched junction bases: 5. CDR3 in DNA: TGTGCCAGCAGCTTGTTTGCCGGGGGGGCCTACAATGAGCAGTTCTTC. This encodes CASSLFAGGAYNEQFF. The complete variable domain, with remaining parts taken from reference TRBV5-4 and TRBJ2-1, reads ETGVTQSPTHLIKTRGQQVTLRCSSQSGHNTVSWYQQALGQGPQFIFQYYREEENGRGNFPPRFSGLQFPNYSSELNVNALELDDSALYLCASSLFAGGAYNEQFFGPGTRLTVL.

This chain joins TRBV28 and TRBJ2-7; 10 bases match TRBD2. V dropped 2 bases and J dropped 5; count of bases not matched to a gene: 6. Germline V lookup: CDR1 MDHEN, CDR2 SYDVKM. CDR3 length: 15 amino acids. Here the CDR3 DNA reads TGTGCCAGCAGTTTAATTACTAGCGGGATCAACGAGCAGTACTTC. It translates to CASSLITSGINEQYF. Supplemented by reference TRBV28 and TRBJ2-7, the full variable domain reads DVKVTQSSRYLVKRTGEKVFLECVQDMDHENMFWYRQDPGLGLRLIYFSYDVKMKEKGDIPEGYSVSREKKERFSLILESASTNQTSMYLCASSLITSGINEQYFGPGTRLTVT.

The J gene is TRBJ1-5, the V gene TRBV2, with 10 positions matching TRBD1. The CDR3 has 16 amino acids. With 6 bases clipped from V and 7 bases from J, the junction kept 12 bases outside the gene matches. The germline CDR1 and CDR2 sequences are SNHLY and FYNNEI. CDR3 in DNA: TGTGCCAGCAGCGAGTCGACAGGGGGCGCAAAACAGCCCCAGCATTTT. Translating gives CASSESTGGAKQPQHF.

The chain employs TRBV27 and TRBJ1-2; possibly TRBD1 for D (6 bases). Trimming took 7 bases from V and 8 from J, leaving 17 bases between them. In germline, CDR1 is MNHEY, CDR2 SMNVEV (reference sequence). The CDR3 spans 13 residues. The CDR3 sequence: CASTPRGGRGYTF. The CDR3 region has the DNA TGTGCCAGCACCCCAAGGGGGGGGCGAGGCTACACCTTC.

The CDR3 sequence: CASTGLDRNRIDTQYF. The DNA for the CDR3 is TGTGCCAGCACCGGGCTAGATAGGAACAGGATAGATACGCAGTATTTT. V and J are TRBV27 and TRBJ2-3, with D possibly matching TRBD1 (5 bases). V lost 7 bases to trimming and J lost 5 bases, with 22 bases between them. This CDR3 is 16 amino acids long. CDR1 is MNHEY, CDR2 SMNVEV, per germline (reference sequence).

This clone showed up just a few times. The V gene is TRBV6-5, the J gene TRBJ1-5, with D unclear. Per the germline V gene, CDR1 is MNHEY and CDR2 is SVGAGI. Trimming cost V 5 bases and J 2 bases, with 7 bases left between them. This CDR3 region has 13 residues. In nucleotides, the CDR3 is TGTGCCAGCAGTGAGGGCCGCAATCAGCCCCAGCATTTT. Encoded protein: CASSEGRNQPQHF.

Only a few counts were recorded for this clone. This chain links TRBV10-1 with TRBJ2-7; 9 bases match TRBD1. Trimming at V came to 6 bases and at J to 3 bases, leaving 3 bases not matched to a gene. Germline values: CDR1 WNHNN, CDR2 SYGVQD (reference sequence). This CDR3 is 13 amino acids long. CDR3 in amino acids: CASRLGQGYEQYF. The CDR3 DNA sequence: TGCGCCAGCAGGTTGGGACAGGGCTACGAGCAGTACTTC.

The chain combines TRBV28 with TRBJ1-4; 7 positions match TRBD1. The V segment lost 9 bases and the J segment 7 bases; nucleotides outside the gene matches: 5. The germline V gene encodes CDR1 MDHEN and CDR2 SYDVKM. CDR3 length: 12 amino acids. The CDR3 DNA follows: TGTGCCAGTCGACAGGGAAGTGAAAAACTGTTTTTT. It encodes CASRQGSEKLFF.

The V gene is TRBV27, the J gene TRBJ1-4, with 10 bases identical to TRBD1. The CDR3 length is 17 residues. Germline V CDR1 and CDR2: MNHEY, SMNVEV (reference sequence). The V segment lost 5 bases and the J segment 6 bases; nucleotides outside the gene matches: 12. CDR3 sequence (DNA): TGTGCCAGCAGTCATTCCGGGAGACAGGGGGCGGATGAAAAACTGTTTTTT. As protein: CASSHSGRQGADEKLFF. Variable domain in full (rest from reference TRBV27 and TRBJ1-4): EAQVTQNPRYLITVTGKKLTVTCSQNMNHEYMSWYRQDPGLGLRQIYYSMNVEVTDKGDVPEGYKVSRKEKRNFPLILESPSPNQTSLYFCASSHSGRQGADEKLFFGSGTQLSVL.

This sequence joins TRBV28 and TRBJ1-1; a weak D match, TRBD1 (6 bases). CDR1 and CDR2 from the germline V gene are MDHEN and SYDVKM. Between the trimmed V and J ends, which lost 8 bases and 5 bases, there was a span of 18 bases. The CDR3 sequence is 14 residues long. As DNA, the CDR3 is TGTGCCAGCTCCGGTAAGGGGGTATGGACTGAAGCTTTCTTT. This translates into CASSGKGVWTEAFF.

In DNA form, the CDR3 reads TGTGCCAGCAGCTTAGAATTTCAGGGGGCAAGGAGTGGCTACACCTTC. It yields the protein CASSLEFQGARSGYTF. This rearrangement joins TRBV7-2 to TRBJ1-2; 8 nucleotides match TRBD1. J was trimmed by 7 bases and V by 1 base; bases with no gene match: 11. CDR3 length equals 16 residues. Per the germline V gene, CDR1 is SGHTA and CDR2 is FQGNSA.

The rearrangement links TRBV18 to TRBJ1-5; possibly TRBD1 for D (6 bases). The CDR3 has 14 residues. V lost 4 bases and J lost 1, with 8 bases in between. The germline V gene has CDR1 KGHSH and CDR2 LQKENI. CDR3 sequence reads: CASSLDRSNQPQHF. The CDR3 nucleotides are TGTGCCAGCTCACTTGACAGGAGCAATCAGCCCCAGCATTTT.

J is TRBJ1-6 and V is TRBV4-2, with 11 bases lining up with TRBD1. The V segment lost 0 bases and the J segment 8 bases; nucleotides outside the gene matches: 3. Germline CDR1 and CDR2: LGHNA and YNFKEQ. The CDR3 sequence is 16 residues long. The CDR3 DNA follows: TGTGCCAGCAGCCAAGATAGGACAGGGGGCGATTCACCCCTCCACTTT. Encoded protein: CASSQDRTGGDSPLHF.

The chain carries TRBV6-5 and TRBJ2-1, with D tentatively TRBD1 (8 bases). Trimming took off 5 bases at V and 4 bases at J, with 15 bases between the two ends. Germline V lookup: CDR1 MNHEY, CDR2 SVGAGI. This CDR3 comprises 15 residues. The CDR3 DNA is TGTGCCAGCAGTCCACAGGGGGGGGTTTACAATGAGCAGTTCTTC. The encoded protein is CASSPQGGVYNEQFF.